The clone carrying this TCR beta chain came up a few times. The record originates from a study of identical twins. The V and J ends lost 0 bases and 5 bases respectively, with 13 bases between them. CDR3 length: 14 residues. Looked up from germline, CDR1 is DFQATT and CDR2 is SNEGSKA (reference sequence). The cDNA had a unique molecular identifier and a template-switch universal primer site. TCRdb re-called the 5' RACE reads with MiXCR, one entry per CDR3 protein. The sample includes 700,000 or so distinct CDR3 sequences, 20% to 25% of them seen just once. This same sample was also part of a study on T cells expressing NK-cell markers. That work adds: TCR beta repertoires came from sorted CD3+CD56+NKG2C+, CD3+CD56+NKG2C- and CD3+CD56-NKG2C+ T cells. The leading position in the CD3+CD56-NKG2C+ fraction of several donors also went to these clonotypes. Unclear, still, was the HCMV specificity of the expanded NKG2C+ T cell clones.

Sample: PBMCs. The clonotype comes from a woman aged 18-35 years in good health. The V and J genes are TRBV20-1 and TRBJ1-1; D perhaps matches TRBD1 (5 bases). CDR3 region: CSARDFRGATEAFF. CDR3 nucleotide sequence: TGCAGTGCTAGAGATTTTCGGGGCGCAACTGAAGCTTTCTTT.